In its sample, the clone carrying this TCR beta chain was seen once. From CD4+ cells came CD45RA+ naive and CD45RA-negative memory subsets. The CDR3 is 14 amino acids. In germline, CDR1 is SGHKS, CDR2 YYEKEE (reference sequence). Trimming pared 4 bases from V and 8 bases from J, leaving 18 bases between. This specimen belongs to a study of shared clonotypes between healthy human individuals. Clones were read by immunoSEQ multiplex PCR, and TCRdb kept only the in-frame ones, dropping some. The sample carries over a million clones, around 78% recorded once. This clonotype was obtained from a man aged 18-30 years in good health. Some clones in this sample may be carry-over from other donors' samples. The sequencing sample was made of memory CD4+ T cells from PBMCs. Subset in this sample: CD45RA-negative fraction. The rearrangement links TRBV5-5 to TRBJ1-1, with D maybe TRBD1 (5 bases). CDR3 sequence: CASSAGTGRLEAFF. The CDR3 DNA is TGTGCCAGCAGCGCCGGGACGGGACGGTTAGAAGCTTTCTTT. Drawing the rest from reference TRBV5-5 and TRBJ1-1, the complete variable domain is DAGVTQSPTHLIKTRGQQVTLRCSPISGHKSVSWYQQVLGQGPQFIFQYYEKEERGRGNFPDRFSARQFPNYSSELNVNALLLGDSALYLCASSAGTGRLEAFFGQGTRLTVV.